The T cell receptor beta chain under discussion was sequenced for a study of memory CD4+ T cells and cytomegalovirus serostatus. Study-wide background: This sample comes from healthy Belgian adults, fewer than 10 CMV seropositive, 24 seronegative. Regarding the study as a whole: The CMV-associated TCR signature appears largely within the CD4+ memory repertoire.

Clones were sequenced by immunoSEQ multiplex PCR, and TCRdb holds only the in-frame ones, with some missing. The sample holds around 57,000 clones, 80% seen once. For this clone: Antigen specificity is unknown.

CDR3 length: 18 residues. Germline V CDR1 and CDR2: SGHTA, FQGNSA. J gave up 2 bases and V 0 bases, and 10 bases lay outside the gene matches. The sort gate was single viable CD3+CD4+CD8-CD45RO+ cells for memory CD4+ T cells. This chain links TRBV7-2 with TRBJ1-3; TRBD1 matches at 7 bases. This clonotype was sampled from an adult in good health and CMV-seronegative. Some clones in this sample may be carry-over from other donors' samples. The sequencing input was memory CD4+ T cells from blood. CDR3 in DNA: TGTGCCAGCAGCTTAGCAGTTTCCGCCGGGACAGCTGGAAACACCATATATTTT. It yields the protein CASSLAVSAGTAGNTIYF.